This TCR beta chain was sequenced in a study of CD8 T cells in ankylosing spondylitis. Whole-study results and caveats: Made up of about eight highly homologous variants, a TCR beta motif appeared characteristic of ankylosing spondylitis blood.

This CDR3 spans 16 amino acids. Germline V gene sequence: CDR1 SGHRS, CDR2 YFSETQ. V was clipped by 0 bases and J by 0 bases, with 9 bases between them. This clonotype was counted many times. What it binds is unknown. TCRdb reprocessed the 5' RACE reads with MiXCR, giving one entry per CDR3 protein. Here the sample spans approximately 520,000 distinct CDR3 sequences, about 5.2% being singletons. The chain carries TRBV5-1 and TRBJ1-4; D is unresolved. Sample: blood, either unsorted or a sorted T cell fraction (not recorded which). This TCR was sampled from a male donor with ankylosing spondylitis. For the CDR3, the DNA is TGCGCCAGCAGCTTGGTGTTCAGGACAACTAATGAAAAACTGTTTTTT. Encoded protein: CASSLVFRTTNEKLFF. Based on the CDR3 plus reference TRBV5-1 and TRBJ1-4, the full variable domain is KAGVTQTPRYLIKTRGQQVTLSCSPISGHRSVSWYQQTPGQGLQFLFEYFSETQRNKGNFPGRFSGRQFSNSRSEMNVSTLELGDSALYLCASSLVFRTTNEKLFFGSGTQLSVL.